This T cell receptor (beta chain) was sequenced in a study of OX40 agonist ivuxolimab in advanced cancers. On this clone: Its specificity is not known.

Study-level points and caveats: Clones of CD4+ and CD8+ blood T cells grew by week 6 at doses of 0.1 to 3.0 mg/kg.

Germline lookup yields CDR1 MDHEN and CDR2 SYDVKM. The CDR3 runs 16 residues. V shed 8 bases and J shed 5 bases, with 22 bases lying between them. Sequencing used immunoSEQ multiplex PCR; TCRdb keeps in-frame clones, though not all of them. The sample contains 55,000 to 80,000 clones, almost 85% of which appear only once. The chain recombines TRBV28 with TRBJ1-5, with D maybe TRBD1 (5 bases). Material: CD4+ or CD8+ T cells sorted from blood, obtained in a trial of the OX40 agonist ivuxolimab. The receptor comes from an adult with an advanced solid tumor such as melanoma, head and neck, liver or kidney cancer. The CDR3 protein is CASRTTLRRGDQPQHF. The CDR3 DNA sequence: TGTGCCAGCCGCACGACCCTTCGTAGAGGGGATCAGCCCCAGCATTTT.